A selection of T cell receptor beta chains follows, all from one sample in a study of blood T cell repertoires in COVID-19. Profiling relied on immunoSEQ multiplex PCR, and the TCRdb table lists in-frame clones only, not all of them. The sample lists about 140,000 clones; around 80% were seen once. Material: peripheral blood. All receptors derive from a man aged 55 to 70 who had recovered from COVID-19. Both conserved end residues are part of each CDR3. The order of the fields is J gene, clone size, V gene, D gene, CDR3 DNA, CDR3 protein. D genes are given only for firm matches. Clone size is given for some rows only: seen once, a few or many times, or a class if the clone is expanded.

J gene: TRBJ2-2
clone size: many
V gene: TRBV6-4
D gene: .
CDR3 DNA: TGTGCCAGCAGTGCCTCCCCAGGGACCGGGGAGCTGTTTTTT
CDR3 protein: CASSASPGTGELFF

J gene: TRBJ1-2
clone size: .
V gene: TRBV3-1/TRBV3-2
D gene: TRBD1
CDR3 DNA: TGTGCCAGCAGCCTAGGACAGGGCCTGGGTGGCTACACCTTC
CDR3 protein: CASSLGQGLGGYTF

J gene: TRBJ2-7
clone size: .
V gene: TRBV6-6
D gene: TRBD1
CDR3 DNA: TGTGCCAGCAGTGGACAGGGCTCATACGAGCAGTACTTC
CDR3 protein: CASSGQGSYEQYF

J gene: TRBJ2-6
clone size: .
V gene: TRBV2
D gene: .
CDR3 DNA: TGTGCCAGCAGCCTCCTCCAGGGTCCTGGGGCCAACGTCCTGACTTTC
CDR3 protein: CASSLLQGPGANVLTF

J gene: TRBJ1-6
clone size: .
V gene: TRBV2
D gene: .
CDR3 DNA: TGTGCCAGCAAACTCACGAGCTCCTATAATTCACCCCTCCACTTT
CDR3 protein: CASKLTSSYNSPLHF

J gene: TRBJ1-2
clone size: .
V gene: TRBV4-3
D gene: TRBD1
CDR3 DNA: TGCGCCAGCAGCCCAGCCTCGACAGGGATACATGGCTACACCTTC
CDR3 protein: CASSPASTGIHGYTF

J gene: TRBJ1-2
clone size: .
V gene: TRBV4-2
D gene: TRBD1
CDR3 DNA: TGTGCCAGCAGCCAAGTTCCGGACAGGGTTTACTATGGCTACACCTTC
CDR3 protein: CASSQVPDRVYYGYTF

J gene: TRBJ2-3
clone size: few
V gene: TRBV5-1
D gene: .
CDR3 DNA: TGCGCCAGCAGCTGGGGGACTTTCACAGATACGCAGTATTTT
CDR3 protein: CASSWGTFTDTQYF

J gene: TRBJ2-1
clone size: .
V gene: TRBV9
D gene: TRBD2
CDR3 DNA: TGTGCCAGCAGCGGCGGGACTAGCGGCTACAATGAGCAGTTCTTC
CDR3 protein: CASSGGTSGYNEQFF

J gene: TRBJ1-4
clone size: .
V gene: TRBV5-1
D gene: .
CDR3 DNA: TGCGCCAGCAGACCTCACAGGGAAGGTAATGAAAAACTGTTTTTT
CDR3 protein: CASRPHREGNEKLFF

J gene: TRBJ2-2
clone size: .
V gene: TRBV2
D gene: .
CDR3 DNA: TGTGCCAGCAGTGGAGTGGGGGCCAACACCGGGGAGCTGTTTTTT
CDR3 protein: CASSGVGANTGELFF

J gene: TRBJ1-4
clone size: .
V gene: TRBV6-5
D gene: TRBD1
CDR3 DNA: TGTGCCAGCAGAGGGACAGGGGGCAGGAATGAAAAACTGTTTTTT
CDR3 protein: CASRGTGGRNEKLFF